The source of this T cell receptor (beta chain) is a study of blood T cell repertoires in COVID-19. As for the study in general: Some COVID-19 samples were acute and others convalescent; all came from the United States, Italy and Spain.

Per the original methods: Amplifying reference gene primers gave estimates of nucleated cell counts. Using immunoSEQ multiplex PCR, the repertoire was profiled, and TCRdb retains in-frame clones only, with some absent. V and J calls and clone size are as listed in that table; D and trimming were resolved from the DNA. This sample has around 250,000 clones; about 86% occur once, and the top ten carry under 4.5%. Trimming at V came to 7 bases and at J to 4 bases, leaving 14 bases not matched to a gene. This CDR3 spans 16 amino acids. Germline values: CDR1 SGHNT, CDR2 YYREEE (reference sequence). Those who participated ranged in age from 18 to 89 years and resided in roughly 26 US areas. Participant-given clinical history determined each cohort assignment.

The sample comprised PBMCs or T cells enriched from blood (not recorded which). The receptor's source is a man younger than 45 with acute COVID-19. The chain has TRBV5-4 and TRBJ1-1, with 9 bases fitting TRBD1. The CDR3 sequence: CASGGIQGAWGTEAFF. In DNA, the CDR3 is TGTGCCAGCGGGGGGATACAGGGGGCTTGGGGCACTGAAGCTTTCTTT.